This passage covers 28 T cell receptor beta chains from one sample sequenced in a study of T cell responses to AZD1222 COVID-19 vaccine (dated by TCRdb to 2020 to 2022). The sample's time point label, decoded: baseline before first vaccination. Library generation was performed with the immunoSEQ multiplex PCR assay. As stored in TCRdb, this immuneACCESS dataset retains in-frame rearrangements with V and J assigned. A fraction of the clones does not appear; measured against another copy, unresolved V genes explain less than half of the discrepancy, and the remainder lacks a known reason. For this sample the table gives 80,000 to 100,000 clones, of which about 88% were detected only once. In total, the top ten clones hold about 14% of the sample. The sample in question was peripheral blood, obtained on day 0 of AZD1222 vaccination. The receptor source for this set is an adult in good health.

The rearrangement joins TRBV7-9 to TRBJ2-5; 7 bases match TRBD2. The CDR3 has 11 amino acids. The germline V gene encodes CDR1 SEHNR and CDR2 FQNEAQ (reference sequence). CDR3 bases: TGTTCAGCGGGGTTCCAAGAGACCCAGTACTTC. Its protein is CSAGFQETQYF.

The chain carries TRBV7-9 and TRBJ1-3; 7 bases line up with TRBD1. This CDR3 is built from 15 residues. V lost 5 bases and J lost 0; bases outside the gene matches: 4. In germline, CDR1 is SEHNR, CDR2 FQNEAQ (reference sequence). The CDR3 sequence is CASSLGTVSGNTIYF. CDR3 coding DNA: TGTGCCAGCAGCCTAGGGACAGTCTCTGGAAACACCATATATTTT.

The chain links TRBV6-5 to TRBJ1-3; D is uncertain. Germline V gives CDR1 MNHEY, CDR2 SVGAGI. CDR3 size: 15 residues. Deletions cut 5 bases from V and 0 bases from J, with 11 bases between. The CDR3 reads CASSPRASSGNTIYF. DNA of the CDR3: TGTGCCAGCAGTCCACGGGCCTCCTCTGGAAACACCATATATTTT.

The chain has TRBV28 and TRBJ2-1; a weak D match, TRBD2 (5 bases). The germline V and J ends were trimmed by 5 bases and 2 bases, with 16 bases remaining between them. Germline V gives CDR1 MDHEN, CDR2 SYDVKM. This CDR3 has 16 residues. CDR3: CASSPYRGYTYNEQFF. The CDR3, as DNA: TGTGCCAGCAGTCCTTACCGCGGGTATACCTACAATGAGCAGTTCTTC.

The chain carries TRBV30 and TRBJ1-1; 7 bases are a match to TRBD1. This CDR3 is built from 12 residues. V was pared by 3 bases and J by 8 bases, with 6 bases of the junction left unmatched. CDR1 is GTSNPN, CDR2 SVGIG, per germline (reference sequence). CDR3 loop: CAWRGQEGEAFF. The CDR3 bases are TGTGCCTGGAGAGGACAGGAGGGCGAAGCTTTCTTT.

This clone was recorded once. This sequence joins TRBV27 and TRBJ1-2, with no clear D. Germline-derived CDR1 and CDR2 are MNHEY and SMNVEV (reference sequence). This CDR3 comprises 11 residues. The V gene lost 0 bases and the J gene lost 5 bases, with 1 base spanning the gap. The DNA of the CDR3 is TGTGCCAGCAGTTTATCGTATGGCTACACCTTC. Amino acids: CASSLSYGYTF.

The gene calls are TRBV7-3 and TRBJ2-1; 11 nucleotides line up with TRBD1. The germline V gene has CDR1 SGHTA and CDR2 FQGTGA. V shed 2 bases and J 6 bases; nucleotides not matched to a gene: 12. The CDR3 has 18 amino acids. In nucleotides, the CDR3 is TGTGCCAGCAGCTTAGATGGGACAGGGGGAGTTTGGGTCAATGAGCAGTTCTTC. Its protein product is CASSLDGTGGVWVNEQFF.

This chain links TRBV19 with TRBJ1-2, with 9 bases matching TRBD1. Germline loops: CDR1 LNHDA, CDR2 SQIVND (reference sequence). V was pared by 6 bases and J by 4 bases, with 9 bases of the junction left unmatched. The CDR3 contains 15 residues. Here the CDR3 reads CASRHRTGDSYGYTF. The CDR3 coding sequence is TGTGCCAGTAGACACAGGACAGGGGACAGCTATGGCTACACCTTC. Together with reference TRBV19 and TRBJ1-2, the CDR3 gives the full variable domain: DGGITQSPKYLFRKEGQNVTLSCEQNLNHDAMYWYRQDPGQGLRLIYYSQIVNDFQKGDIAEGYSVSREKKESFPLTVTSAQKNPTAFYLCASRHRTGDSYGYTFGSGTRLTVV.

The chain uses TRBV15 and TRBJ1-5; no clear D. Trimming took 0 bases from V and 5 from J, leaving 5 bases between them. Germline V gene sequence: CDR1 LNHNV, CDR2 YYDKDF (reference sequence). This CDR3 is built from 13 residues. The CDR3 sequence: CATSRDQDQPQHF. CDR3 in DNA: TGTGCCACCAGCAGAGATCAGGATCAGCCCCAGCATTTT. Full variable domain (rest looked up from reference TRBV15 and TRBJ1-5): DAMVIQNPRYQVTQFGKPVTLSCSQTLNHNVMYWYQQKSSQAPKLLFHYYDKDFNNEADTPDNFQSRRPNTSFCFLDIRSPGLGDTAMYLCATSRDQDQPQHFGDGTRLSIL.

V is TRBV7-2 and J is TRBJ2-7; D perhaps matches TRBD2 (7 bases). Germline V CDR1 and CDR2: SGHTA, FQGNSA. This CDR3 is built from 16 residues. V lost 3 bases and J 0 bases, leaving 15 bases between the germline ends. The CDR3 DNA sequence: TGTGCCAGCAGCTTTAACGGGGGGCCGAGCTCCTACGAGCAGTACTTC. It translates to CASSFNGGPSSYEQYF.

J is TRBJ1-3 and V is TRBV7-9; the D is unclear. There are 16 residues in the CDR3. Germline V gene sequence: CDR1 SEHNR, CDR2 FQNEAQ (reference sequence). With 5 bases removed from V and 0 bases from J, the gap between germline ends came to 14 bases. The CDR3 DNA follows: TGTGCCAGCAGCCCGCCGGGGTTGGGCTCTGGAAACACCATATATTTT. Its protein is CASSPPGLGSGNTIYF.

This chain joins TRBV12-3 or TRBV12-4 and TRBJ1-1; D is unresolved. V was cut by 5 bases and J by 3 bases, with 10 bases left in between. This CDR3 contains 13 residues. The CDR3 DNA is TGTGCCAGCAGTCAAAAACAGTACACTGAAGCTTTCTTT. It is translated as CASSQKQYTEAFF.

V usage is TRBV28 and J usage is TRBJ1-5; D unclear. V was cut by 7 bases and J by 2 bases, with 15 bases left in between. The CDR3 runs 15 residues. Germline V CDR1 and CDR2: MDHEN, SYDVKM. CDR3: CASTSVPKGNQPQHF. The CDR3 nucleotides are TGTGCCAGCACCTCGGTCCCTAAGGGCAATCAGCCCCAGCATTTT.

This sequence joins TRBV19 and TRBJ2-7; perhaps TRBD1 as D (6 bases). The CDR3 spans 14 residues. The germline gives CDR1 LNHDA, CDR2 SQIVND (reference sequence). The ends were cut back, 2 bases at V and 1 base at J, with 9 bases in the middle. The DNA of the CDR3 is TGTGCCAGTAGTATAAACGACAGGTCCTACGAGCAGTACTTC. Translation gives CASSINDRSYEQYF.

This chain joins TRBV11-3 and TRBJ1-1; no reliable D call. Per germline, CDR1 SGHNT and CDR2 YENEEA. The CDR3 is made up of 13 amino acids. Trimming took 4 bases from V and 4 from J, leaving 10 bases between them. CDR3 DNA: TGTGCCAGCAGCTCCAGTTTTGGCACTGAAGCTTTCTTT. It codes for CASSSSFGTEAFF.

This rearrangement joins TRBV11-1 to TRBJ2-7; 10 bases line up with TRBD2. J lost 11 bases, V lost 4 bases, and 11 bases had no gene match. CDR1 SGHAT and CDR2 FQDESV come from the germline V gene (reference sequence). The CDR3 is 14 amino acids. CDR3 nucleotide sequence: TGTGCCAGCAGCTCGCCGAGACTAGCGGGTCTGGAGTACTTC. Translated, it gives CASSSPRLAGLEYF. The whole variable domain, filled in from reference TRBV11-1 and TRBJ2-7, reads EAEVAQSPRYKITEKSQAVAFWCDPISGHATLYWYRQILGQGPELLVQFQDESVVDDSQLPKDRFSAERLKGVDSTLKIQPAELGDSAMYLCASSSPRLAGLEYFGPGTRLTVT.

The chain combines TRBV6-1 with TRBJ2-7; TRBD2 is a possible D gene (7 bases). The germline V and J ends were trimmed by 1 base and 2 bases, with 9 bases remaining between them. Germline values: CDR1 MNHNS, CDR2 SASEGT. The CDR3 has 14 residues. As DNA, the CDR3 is TGTGCCAGCAGTGAAGGCGGGGGCCCCTACGAGCAGTACTTC. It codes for CASSEGGGPYEQYF.

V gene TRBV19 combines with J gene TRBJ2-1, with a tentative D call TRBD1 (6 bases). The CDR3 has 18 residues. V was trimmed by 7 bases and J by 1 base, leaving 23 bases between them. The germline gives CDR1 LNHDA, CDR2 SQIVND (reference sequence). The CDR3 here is CASTTTGPGLRSYNEQFF. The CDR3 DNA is TGTGCCAGTACAACTACAGGGCCGGGCTTGAGGTCCTACAATGAGCAGTTCTTC.

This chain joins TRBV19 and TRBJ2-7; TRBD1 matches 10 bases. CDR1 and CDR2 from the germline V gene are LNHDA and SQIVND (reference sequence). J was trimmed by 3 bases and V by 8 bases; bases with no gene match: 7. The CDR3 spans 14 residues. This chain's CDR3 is CASGPGTGVYEQYF. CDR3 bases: TGTGCCAGTGGGCCCGGGACAGGGGTCTACGAGCAGTACTTC. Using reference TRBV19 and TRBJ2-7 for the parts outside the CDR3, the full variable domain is DGGITQSPKYLFRKEGQNVTLSCEQNLNHDAMYWYRQDPGQGLRLIYYSQIVNDFQKGDIAEGYSVSREKKESFPLTVTSAQKNPTAFYLCASGPGTGVYEQYFGPGTRLTVT.

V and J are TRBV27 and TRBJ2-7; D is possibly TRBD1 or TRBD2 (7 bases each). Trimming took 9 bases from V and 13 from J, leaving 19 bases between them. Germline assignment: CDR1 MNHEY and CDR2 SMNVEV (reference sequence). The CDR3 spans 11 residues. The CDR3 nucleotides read TGTGCCAGTTCAGGGGGGGGAGCTCCCTACTTC. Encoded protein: CASSGGGAPYF.

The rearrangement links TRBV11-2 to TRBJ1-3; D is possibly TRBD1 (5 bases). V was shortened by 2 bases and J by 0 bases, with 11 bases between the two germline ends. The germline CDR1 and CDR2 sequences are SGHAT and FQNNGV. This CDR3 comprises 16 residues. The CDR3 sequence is CASSLRGDSSGNTIYF. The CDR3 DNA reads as TGTGCCAGCAGCTTAAGGGGTGACTCCTCTGGAAACACCATATATTTT.

Here the CDR3 reads CASSLRTGGSGGYTF. The CDR3 coding sequence is TGTGCCAGCAGCTTGCGGACAGGGGGCTCAGGCGGCTACACCTTC. The rearrangement joins TRBV5-5 to TRBJ1-2; 11 bases map to TRBD1. The length of the CDR3 is 15 residues. Germline lookup yields CDR1 SGHKS and CDR2 YYEKEE (reference sequence). With 1 base clipped from V and 8 bases from J, the junction kept 7 bases outside the gene matches.

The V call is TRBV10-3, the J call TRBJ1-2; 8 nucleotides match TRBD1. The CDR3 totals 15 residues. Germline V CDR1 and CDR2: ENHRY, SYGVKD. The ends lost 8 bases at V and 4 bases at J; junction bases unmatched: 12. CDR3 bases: TGTGCCATCCGGGCAGGGGGCGCGGTGTTCTATGGCTACACCTTC. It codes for CAIRAGGAVFYGYTF.

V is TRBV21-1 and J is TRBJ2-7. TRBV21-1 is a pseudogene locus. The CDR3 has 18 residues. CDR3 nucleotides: TGTGCCAGCAGCAGACAGTGGCCCTGCTTTGGGACCTCCTACGAGCAGTACTTC. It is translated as CASSRQWPCFGTSYEQYF.

Here the CDR3 reads CAISIQGADSPLHF. For the CDR3, the DNA is TGTGCCATCAGTATACAGGGGGCAGATTCACCCCTCCACTTT. The chain employs TRBV10-3 and TRBJ1-6; 9 bases match TRBD1. Germline V gene data show CDR1 as ENHRY and CDR2 as SYGVKD. The V gene end was trimmed by 5 bases and the J gene end by 8 bases; junction bases not matched to a gene: 4. This CDR3 comprises 14 residues.

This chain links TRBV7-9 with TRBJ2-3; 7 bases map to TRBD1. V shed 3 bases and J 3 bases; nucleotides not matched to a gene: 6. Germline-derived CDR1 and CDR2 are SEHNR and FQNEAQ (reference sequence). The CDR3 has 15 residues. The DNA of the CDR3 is TGTGCCAGCAGCTTTAAGGGACAGACTACAGATACGCAGTATTTT. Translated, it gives CASSFKGQTTDTQYF.

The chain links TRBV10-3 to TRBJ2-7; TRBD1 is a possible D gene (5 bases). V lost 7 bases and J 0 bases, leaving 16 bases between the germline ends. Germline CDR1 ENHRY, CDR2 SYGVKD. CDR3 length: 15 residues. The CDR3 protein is CAITVRTPGSYEQYF. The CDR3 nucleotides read TGTGCCATCACTGTACGGACACCTGGCTCCTACGAGCAGTACTTC.

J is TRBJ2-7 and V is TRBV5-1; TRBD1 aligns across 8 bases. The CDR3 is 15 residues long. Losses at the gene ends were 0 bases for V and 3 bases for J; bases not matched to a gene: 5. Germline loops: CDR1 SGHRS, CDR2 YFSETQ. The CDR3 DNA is TGCGCCAGCAGCTTGGAGGGACAGGCTTACTACGAGCAGTACTTC. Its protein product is CASSLEGQAYYEQYF.